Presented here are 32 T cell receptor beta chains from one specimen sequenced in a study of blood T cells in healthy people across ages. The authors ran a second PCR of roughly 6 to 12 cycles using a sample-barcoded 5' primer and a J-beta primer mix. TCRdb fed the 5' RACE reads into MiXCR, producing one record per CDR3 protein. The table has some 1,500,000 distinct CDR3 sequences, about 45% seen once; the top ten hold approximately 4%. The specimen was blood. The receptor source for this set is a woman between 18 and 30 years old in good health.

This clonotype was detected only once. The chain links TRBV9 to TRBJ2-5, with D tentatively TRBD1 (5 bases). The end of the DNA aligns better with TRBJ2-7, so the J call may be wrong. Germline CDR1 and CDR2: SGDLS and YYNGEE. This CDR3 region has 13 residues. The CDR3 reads CASSVSPGHEQYF. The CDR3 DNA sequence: TGTGCCAGCAGCGTATCGCCAGGGCACGAGCAGTACTTC.

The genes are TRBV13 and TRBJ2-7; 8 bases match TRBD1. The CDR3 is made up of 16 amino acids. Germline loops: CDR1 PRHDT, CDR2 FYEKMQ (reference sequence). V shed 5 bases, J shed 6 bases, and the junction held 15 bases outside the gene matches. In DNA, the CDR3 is TGTGCCAGCAGCCCAACAGGGCCAGGGGGCGCATCCGAGCAGTACTTC. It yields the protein CASSPTGPGGASEQYF.

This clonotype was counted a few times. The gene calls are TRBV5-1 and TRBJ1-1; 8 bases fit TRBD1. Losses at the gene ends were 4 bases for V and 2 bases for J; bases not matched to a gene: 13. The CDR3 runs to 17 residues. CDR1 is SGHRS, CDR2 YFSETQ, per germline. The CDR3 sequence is CASSRDNRQGLNTEAFF. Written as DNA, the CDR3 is TGCGCCAGCAGCCGGGATAATCGACAGGGGTTAAACACTGAAGCTTTCTTT.

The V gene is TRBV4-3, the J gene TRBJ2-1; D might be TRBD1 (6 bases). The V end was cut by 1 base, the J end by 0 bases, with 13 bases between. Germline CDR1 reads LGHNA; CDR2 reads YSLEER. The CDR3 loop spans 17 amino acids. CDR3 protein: CASSQGIGGHSYNEQFF. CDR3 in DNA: TGCGCCAGCAGCCAAGGTATAGGGGGTCACTCCTACAATGAGCAGTTCTTC.

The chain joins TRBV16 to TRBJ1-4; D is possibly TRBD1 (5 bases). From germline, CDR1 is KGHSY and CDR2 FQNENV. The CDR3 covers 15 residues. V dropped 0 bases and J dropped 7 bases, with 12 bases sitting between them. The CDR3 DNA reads TGTGCCAGCAGCCAATCGGCCAGGGAAAGTGAAAAACTGTTTTTT. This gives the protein CASSQSARESEKLFF.

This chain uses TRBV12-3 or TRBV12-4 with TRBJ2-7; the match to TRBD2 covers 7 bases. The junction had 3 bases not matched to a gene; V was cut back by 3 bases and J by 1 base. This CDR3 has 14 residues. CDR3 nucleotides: TGTGCCAGCAGTTTTAATAGCGGGTCCTACGAGCAGTACTTC. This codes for CASSFNSGSYEQYF.

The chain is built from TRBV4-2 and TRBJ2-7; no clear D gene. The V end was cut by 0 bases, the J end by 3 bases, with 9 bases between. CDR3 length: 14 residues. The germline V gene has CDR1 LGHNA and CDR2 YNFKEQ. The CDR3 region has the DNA TGTGCCAGCAGCCAAGAAAGTTGGAGCTACGAGCAGTACTTC. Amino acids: CASSQESWSYEQYF.

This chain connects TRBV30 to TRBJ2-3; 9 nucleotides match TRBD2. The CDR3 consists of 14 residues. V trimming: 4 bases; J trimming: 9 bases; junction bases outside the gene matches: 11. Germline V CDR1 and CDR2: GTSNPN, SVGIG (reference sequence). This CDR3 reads CAWKFLAGSDTQYF. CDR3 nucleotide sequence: TGTGCCTGGAAGTTTCTAGCGGGGTCGGACACGCAGTATTTT.

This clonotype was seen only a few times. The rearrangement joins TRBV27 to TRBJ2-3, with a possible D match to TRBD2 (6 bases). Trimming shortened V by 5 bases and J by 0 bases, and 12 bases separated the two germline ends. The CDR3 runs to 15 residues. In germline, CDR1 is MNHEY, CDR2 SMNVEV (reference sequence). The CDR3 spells CASSASSVSTDTQYF. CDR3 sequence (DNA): TGTGCCAGCAGTGCCTCTAGCGTAAGCACAGATACGCAGTATTTT.

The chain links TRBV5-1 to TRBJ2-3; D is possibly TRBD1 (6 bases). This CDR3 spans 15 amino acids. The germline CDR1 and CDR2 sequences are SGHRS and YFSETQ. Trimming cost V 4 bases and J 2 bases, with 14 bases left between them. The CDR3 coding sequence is TGCGCCAGCAGCACTGACAGGCGATACACAGATACGCAGTATTTT. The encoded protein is CASSTDRRYTDTQYF.

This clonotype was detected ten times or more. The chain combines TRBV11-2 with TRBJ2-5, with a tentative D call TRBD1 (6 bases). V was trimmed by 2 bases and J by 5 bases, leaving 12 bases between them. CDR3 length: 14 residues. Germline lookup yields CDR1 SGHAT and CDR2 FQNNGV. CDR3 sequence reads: CASSLYSGEETQYF. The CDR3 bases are TGTGCCAGCAGCTTATACTCAGGGGAGGAGACCCAGTACTTC.

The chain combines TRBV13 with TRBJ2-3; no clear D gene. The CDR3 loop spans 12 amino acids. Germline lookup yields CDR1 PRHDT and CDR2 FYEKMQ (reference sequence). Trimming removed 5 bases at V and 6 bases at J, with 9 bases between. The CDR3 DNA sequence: TGTGCCAGCAGCGGAAGCATTGATACGCAGTATTTT. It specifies CASSGSIDTQYF.

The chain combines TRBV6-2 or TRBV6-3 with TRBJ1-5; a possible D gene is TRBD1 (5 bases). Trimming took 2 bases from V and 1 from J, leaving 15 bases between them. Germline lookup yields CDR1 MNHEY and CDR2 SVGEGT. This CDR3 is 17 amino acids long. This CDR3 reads CASSYGGMKRSNQPQHF. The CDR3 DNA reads TGTGCCAGCAGTTACGGGGGAATGAAACGGAGCAATCAGCCCCAGCATTTT.

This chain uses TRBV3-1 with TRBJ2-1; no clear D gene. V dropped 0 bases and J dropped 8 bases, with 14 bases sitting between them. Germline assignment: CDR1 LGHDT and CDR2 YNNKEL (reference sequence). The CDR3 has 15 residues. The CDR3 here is CASSQDTNYYDEQFF. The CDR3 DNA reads TGTGCCAGCAGCCAAGACACAAACTATTACGATGAGCAGTTCTTC.

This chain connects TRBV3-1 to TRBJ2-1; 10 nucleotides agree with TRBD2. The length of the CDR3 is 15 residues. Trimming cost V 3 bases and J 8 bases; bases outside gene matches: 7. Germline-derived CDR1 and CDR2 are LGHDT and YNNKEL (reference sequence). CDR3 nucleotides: TGTGCCAGCAGCCAGACGGGACTAGCGTTCGATGAGCAGTTCTTC. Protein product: CASSQTGLAFDEQFF.

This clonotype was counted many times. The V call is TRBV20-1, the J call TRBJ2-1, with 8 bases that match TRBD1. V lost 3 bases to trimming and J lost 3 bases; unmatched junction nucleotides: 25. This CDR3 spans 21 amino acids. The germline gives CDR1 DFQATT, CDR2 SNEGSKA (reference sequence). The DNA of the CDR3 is TGCAGTGCTAGGGGAGGTCTGGGACAGGCTTTATCCCCCGGTTACTACAATGAGCAGTTCTTC. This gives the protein CSARGGLGQALSPGYYNEQFF.

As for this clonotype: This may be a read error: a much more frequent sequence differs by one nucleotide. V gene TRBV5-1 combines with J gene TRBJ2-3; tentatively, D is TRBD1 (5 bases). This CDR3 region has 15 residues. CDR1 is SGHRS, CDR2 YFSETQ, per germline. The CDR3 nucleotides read TGCGTCAGCAGCTTGGTTACCCAGGGTTCAGATACGCAGTATTTT. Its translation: CVSSLVTQGSDTQYF.

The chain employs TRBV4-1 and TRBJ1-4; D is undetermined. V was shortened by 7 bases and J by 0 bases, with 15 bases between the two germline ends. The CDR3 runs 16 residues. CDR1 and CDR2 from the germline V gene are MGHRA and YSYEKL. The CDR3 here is CASNRLTVPTNEKLFF. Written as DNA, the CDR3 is TGCGCCAGCAACCGCCTGACGGTCCCAACTAATGAAAAACTGTTTTTT.

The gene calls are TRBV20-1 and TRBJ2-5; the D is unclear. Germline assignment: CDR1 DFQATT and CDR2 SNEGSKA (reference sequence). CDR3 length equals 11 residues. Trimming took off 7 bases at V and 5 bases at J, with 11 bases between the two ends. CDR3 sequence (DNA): TGCAGTGGTCTATCTGGTGAGACCCAGTACTTC. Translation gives CSGLSGETQYF.

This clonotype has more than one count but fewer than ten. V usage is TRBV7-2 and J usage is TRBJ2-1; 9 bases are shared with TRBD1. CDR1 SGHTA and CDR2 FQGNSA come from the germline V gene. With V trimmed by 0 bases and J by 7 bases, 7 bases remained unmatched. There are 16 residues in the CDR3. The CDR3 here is CASSLARDRVGNEQFF. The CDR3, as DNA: TGTGCCAGCAGCTTAGCGAGGGACAGGGTAGGAAATGAGCAGTTCTTC.

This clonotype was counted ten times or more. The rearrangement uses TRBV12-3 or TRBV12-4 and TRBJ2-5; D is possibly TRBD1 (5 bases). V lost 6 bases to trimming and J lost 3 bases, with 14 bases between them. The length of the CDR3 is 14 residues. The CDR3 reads CASRIVGVEETQYF. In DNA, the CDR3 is TGTGCCAGCAGGATAGTAGGGGTAGAAGAGACCCAGTACTTC.

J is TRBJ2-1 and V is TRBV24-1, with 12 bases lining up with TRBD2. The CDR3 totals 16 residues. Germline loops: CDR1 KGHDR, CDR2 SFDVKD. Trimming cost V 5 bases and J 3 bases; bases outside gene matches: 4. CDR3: CATSAGTSGHYNEQFF. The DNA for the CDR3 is TGTGCCACCAGTGCAGGGACTAGCGGGCACTACAATGAGCAGTTCTTC.

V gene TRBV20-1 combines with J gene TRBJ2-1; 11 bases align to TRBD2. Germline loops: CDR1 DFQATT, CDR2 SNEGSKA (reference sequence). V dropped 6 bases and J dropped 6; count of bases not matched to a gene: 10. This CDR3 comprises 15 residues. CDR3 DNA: TGCAGTGCGCCCAACCGCCTAGCGGGGGGCAATGAGCAGTTCTTC. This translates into CSAPNRLAGGNEQFF.

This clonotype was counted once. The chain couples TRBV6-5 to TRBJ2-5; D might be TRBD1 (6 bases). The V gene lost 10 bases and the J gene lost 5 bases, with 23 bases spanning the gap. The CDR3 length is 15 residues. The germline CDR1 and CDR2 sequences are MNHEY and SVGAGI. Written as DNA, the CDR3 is TGTGCCACCCAGGGGACGACGTCGTCCGGGGAGACCCAGTACTTC. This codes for CATQGTTSSGETQYF.

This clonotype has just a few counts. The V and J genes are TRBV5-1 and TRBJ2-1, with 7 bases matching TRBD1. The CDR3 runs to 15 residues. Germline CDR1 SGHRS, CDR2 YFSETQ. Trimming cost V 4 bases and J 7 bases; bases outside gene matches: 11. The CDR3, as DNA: TGCGCCAGCAGCCGGGACAGCCCCGGCCGGAATGAGCAGTTCTTC. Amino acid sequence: CASSRDSPGRNEQFF.

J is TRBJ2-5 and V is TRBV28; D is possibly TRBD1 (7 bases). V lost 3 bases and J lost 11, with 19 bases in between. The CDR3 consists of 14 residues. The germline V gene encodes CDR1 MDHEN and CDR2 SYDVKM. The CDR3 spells CASSFRGVYNEQYF. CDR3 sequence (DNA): TGTGCCAGCAGTTTCAGGGGGGTATACAATGAGCAGTACTTC.

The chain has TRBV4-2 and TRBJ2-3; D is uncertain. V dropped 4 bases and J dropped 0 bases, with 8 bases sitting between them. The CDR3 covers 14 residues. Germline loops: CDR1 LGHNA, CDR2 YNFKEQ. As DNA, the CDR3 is TGTGCCAGCAGCCGCAGAGAAAGCACAGATACGCAGTATTTT. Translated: CASSRRESTDTQYF.

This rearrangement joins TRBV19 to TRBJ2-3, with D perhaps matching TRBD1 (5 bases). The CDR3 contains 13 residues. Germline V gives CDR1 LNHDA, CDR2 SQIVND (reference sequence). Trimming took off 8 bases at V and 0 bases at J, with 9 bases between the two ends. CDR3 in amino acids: CASARQSTDTQYF. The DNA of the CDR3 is TGTGCCAGTGCCAGACAGAGCACAGATACGCAGTATTTT.

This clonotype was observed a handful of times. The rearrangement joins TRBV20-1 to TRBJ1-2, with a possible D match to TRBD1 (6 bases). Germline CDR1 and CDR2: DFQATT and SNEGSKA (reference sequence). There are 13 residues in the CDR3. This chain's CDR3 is CRPRSGANYGYTF. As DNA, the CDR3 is TGCAGGCCTCGTTCAGGGGCTAACTATGGCTACACCTTC.

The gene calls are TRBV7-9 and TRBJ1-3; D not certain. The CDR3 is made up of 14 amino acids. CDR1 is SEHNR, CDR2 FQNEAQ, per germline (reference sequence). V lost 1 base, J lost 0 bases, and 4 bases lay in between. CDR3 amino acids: CASSLEVSGNTIYF. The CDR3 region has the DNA TGTGCCAGCAGCTTAGAGGTCTCTGGAAACACCATATATTTT.

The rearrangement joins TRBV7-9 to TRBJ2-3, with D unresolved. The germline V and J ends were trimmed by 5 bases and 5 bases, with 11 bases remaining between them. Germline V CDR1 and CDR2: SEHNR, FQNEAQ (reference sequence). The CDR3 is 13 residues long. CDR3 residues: CASSPPILDTQYF. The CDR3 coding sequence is TGTGCCAGCAGCCCCCCGATTCTAGATACGCAGTATTTT.

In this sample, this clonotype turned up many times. The CDR3 reads CASSLVGTAYNEQFF. The CDR3 nucleotides read TGTGCCAGCAGCTTAGTTGGGACTGCCTACAATGAGCAGTTCTTC. The V and J genes are TRBV7-2 and TRBJ2-1; TRBD2 might be the D (6 bases). Trimming cost V 1 base and J 2 bases, with 9 bases left between them. CDR3 length equals 15 residues. Germline values: CDR1 SGHTA, CDR2 FQGNSA.